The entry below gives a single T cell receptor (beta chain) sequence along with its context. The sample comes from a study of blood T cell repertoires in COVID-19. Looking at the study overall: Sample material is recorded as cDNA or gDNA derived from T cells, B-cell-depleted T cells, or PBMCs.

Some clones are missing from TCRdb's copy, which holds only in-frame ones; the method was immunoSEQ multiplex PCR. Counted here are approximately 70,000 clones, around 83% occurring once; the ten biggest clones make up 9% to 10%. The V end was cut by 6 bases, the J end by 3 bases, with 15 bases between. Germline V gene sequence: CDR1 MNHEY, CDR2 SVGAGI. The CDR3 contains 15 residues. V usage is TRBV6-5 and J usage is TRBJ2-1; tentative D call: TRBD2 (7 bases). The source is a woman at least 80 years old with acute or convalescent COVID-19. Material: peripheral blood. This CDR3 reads CASSPLGGGYNEQFF. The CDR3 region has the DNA TGTGCCAGCAGCCCGCTGGGAGGGGGCTACAATGAGCAGTTCTTC.